Listed here is a single T cell receptor beta chain. Its antigen is undetermined. Profiled with immunoSEQ multiplex PCR; TCRdb holds only in-frame clones, not every one. This sample has about 93,000 clones, with around 93% found just once. CDR3 length: 14 amino acids. Germline V lookup: CDR1 MGHRA, CDR2 YSYEKL. V lost 4 bases, J lost 5 bases, and 11 bases lay in between. This sample is drawn from a study of graft-versus-host responses after intestinal transplantation. Study-wide results and limits: High graft-versus-host to host-versus-graft clonal ratios were found in allografts of patients who had graft-donor T cell macrochimerism.

This sample comprised unstimulated CD8+ T cells sorted from spleen or lymph node cells, obtained before intestinal transplant. This TCR was recovered from a human donor who received an intestinal transplant. This rearrangement joins TRBV4-1 to TRBJ2-2; D is unclear. Here the CDR3 reads CASSREPRTGELFF. The CDR3 nucleotides are TGCGCCAGCAGCCGAGAGCCACGGACCGGGGAGCTGTTTTTT.